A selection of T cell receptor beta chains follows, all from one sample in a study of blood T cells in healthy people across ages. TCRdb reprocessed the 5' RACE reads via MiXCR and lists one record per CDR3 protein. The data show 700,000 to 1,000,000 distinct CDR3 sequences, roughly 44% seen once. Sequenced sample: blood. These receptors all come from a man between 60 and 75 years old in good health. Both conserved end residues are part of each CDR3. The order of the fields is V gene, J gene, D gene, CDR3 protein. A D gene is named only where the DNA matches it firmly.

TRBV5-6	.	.	CASSLGGLNHEQYF
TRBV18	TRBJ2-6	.	CASSPGEWSYVLTF
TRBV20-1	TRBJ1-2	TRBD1	CSASVSGTGGGGYTF
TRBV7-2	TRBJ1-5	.	CASSFHRSNQPQHF
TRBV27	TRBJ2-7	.	CASSLRGGLFYEQYF
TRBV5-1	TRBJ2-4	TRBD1	CASGTRDRGPVQYF
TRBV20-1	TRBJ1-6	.	CSARDDRRGNNSPLHF
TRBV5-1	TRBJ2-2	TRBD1	CASGQEHTGELFF
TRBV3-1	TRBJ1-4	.	CASSQERGGEKLFF
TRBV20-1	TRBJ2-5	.	CSARDWRAGSYKETQYF
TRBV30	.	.	CAWRPTKTGEQYF
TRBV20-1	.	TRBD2	CSAEAGENQETQYF
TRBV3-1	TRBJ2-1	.	CASSPAWRGVDNEQFF
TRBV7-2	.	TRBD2	CASSSSSGGHYNEQYF